The next 31 T cell receptor beta chains were all read from a single sample in a study of CD8 T cells in ankylosing spondylitis. Findings and caveats of the study: Characteristic, it appeared, of ankylosing spondylitis blood was a TCR beta motif of seven or eight highly homologous variants.

No antigen is known for these receptors. TCRdb reanalysed the 5' RACE reads using MiXCR and keeps one entry per CDR3 protein. This table holds over 400,000 distinct CDR3 sequences, roughly 26% found once. What was sequenced was blood, either unsorted or a sorted T cell fraction (not recorded which). Every receptor here comes from a male donor with ankylosing spondylitis.

This clonotype was found a few times. The rearrangement uses TRBV12-3 or TRBV12-4 and TRBJ1-1; a weak D match, TRBD1 (6 bases). Trimming took off 5 bases at V and 5 bases at J, with 15 bases between the two ends. The CDR3 is 14 amino acids. CDR3 in amino acids: CASSPRQDGTEAFF. The CDR3 nucleotides are TGTGCCAGCAGTCCTCGACAGGATGGAACTGAAGCTTTCTTT.

The chain joins TRBV11-2 to TRBJ2-1; 11 bases line up with TRBD2. CDR1 SGHAT and CDR2 FQNNGV come from the germline V gene. The junction had 2 bases not matched to a gene; V was cut back by 4 bases and J by 3 bases. This CDR3 comprises 15 residues. CDR3 region: CASSYGTSGYNEQFF. The CDR3 bases are TGTGCCAGCAGCTACGGGACTAGCGGCTACAATGAGCAGTTCTTC. The full variable domain, rest sourced from reference TRBV11-2 and TRBJ2-1, is EAGVAQSPRYKIIEKRQSVAFWCNPISGHATLYWYQQILGQGPKLLIQFQNNGVVDDSQLPKDRFSAERLKGVDSTLKIQPAKLEDSAVYLCASSYGTSGYNEQFFGPGTRLTVL.

This clonotype was detected many times. The rearrangement uses TRBV12-3 or TRBV12-4 and TRBJ2-5, with a possible D match to TRBD2 (6 bases). V lost 0 bases to trimming and J lost 7 bases, with 12 bases between them. This CDR3 region has 14 residues. CDR3 bases: TGTGCCAGCAGTTTAGCCGAAGCGGGCGGGACCCAGTACTTC. Encoded protein: CASSLAEAGGTQYF.

This sequence joins TRBV27 and TRBJ2-3; 9 positions match TRBD2. V was clipped by 10 bases and J by 0 bases; unmatched bases: 2. The CDR3 is made up of 13 amino acids. The germline CDR1 and CDR2 sequences are MNHEY and SMNVEV (reference sequence). The CDR3 DNA sequence: TGTGCCACCCTAGCGGGAAGCACAGATACGCAGTATTTT. The encoded protein is CATLAGSTDTQYF.

The J gene is TRBJ1-1, the V gene TRBV20-1, with no clear D. Germline V gene lookup returns CDR1 DFQATT and CDR2 SNEGSKA (reference sequence). The CDR3 length is 13 residues. The V and J ends lost 6 bases and 0 bases respectively, with 11 bases between them. The DNA for the CDR3 is TGCAGTGCCCCCCAGATCGTGAACACTGAAGCTTTCTTT. The encoded protein is CSAPQIVNTEAFF.

A few counts support this clonotype. The chain couples TRBV4-1 to TRBJ2-1, with D maybe TRBD2 (6 bases). There are 14 residues in the CDR3. Germline-derived CDR1 and CDR2 are MGHRA and YSYEKL. Trimming cost V 4 bases and J 4 bases, with 11 bases left between them. The CDR3: CASSPGGIYNEQFF. The CDR3 DNA sequence: TGCGCCAGCAGCCCGGGCGGGATATACAATGAGCAGTTCTTC.

This clonotype was recorded a few times. The J gene is TRBJ2-1, the V gene TRBV5-1; D ambiguous. With 0 bases removed from V and 9 bases from J, the gap between germline ends came to 13 bases. The CDR3 covers 14 residues. Germline CDR1 and CDR2: SGHRS and YFSETQ. The CDR3 here is CASSLAPLFGEQFF. The CDR3 DNA follows: TGCGCCAGCAGCTTGGCCCCCTTGTTTGGTGAGCAGTTCTTC.

The V and J genes are TRBV10-3 and TRBJ2-3; tentative D call: TRBD1 (5 bases). The length of the CDR3 is 14 residues. Trimming cost V 4 bases and J 5 bases, with 13 bases left between them. Germline CDR1 reads ENHRY; CDR2 reads SYGVKD. The chain's CDR3 is CAISVAGRGDTQYF. CDR3 bases: TGTGCCATCAGTGTGGCAGGGCGAGGAGATACGCAGTATTTT.

J is TRBJ1-3 and V is TRBV30, with D tentatively TRBD1 (6 bases). Germline-derived CDR1 and CDR2 are GTSNPN and SVGIG (reference sequence). Deletions cut 4 bases from V and 0 bases from J, with 13 bases between. The CDR3 has 15 residues. The CDR3 sequence: CAWNPTGISGNTIYF. The CDR3 DNA sequence: TGTGCCTGGAACCCCACAGGGATCTCTGGAAACACCATATATTTT.

The chain combines TRBV10-3 with TRBJ2-5; D gene unclear. The germline V and J ends were trimmed by 4 bases and 2 bases, with 11 bases remaining between them. The length of the CDR3 is 14 residues. Germline V gene data show CDR1 as ENHRY and CDR2 as SYGVKD. The CDR3 spells CAISAPTPQETQYF. Written as DNA, the CDR3 is TGTGCCATCAGTGCACCCACCCCGCAAGAGACCCAGTACTTC.

This clonotype was found a few times. The chain links TRBV20-1 to TRBJ2-1, with 9 bases that match TRBD2. The CDR3 loop spans 12 amino acids. Per germline, CDR1 DFQATT and CDR2 SNEGSKA (reference sequence). V was clipped by 6 bases and J by 9 bases; unmatched bases: 6. CDR3 sequence reads: CSAPGLAREQFF. CDR3 in DNA: TGCAGTGCCCCGGGACTAGCTCGTGAGCAGTTCTTC.

This clonotype was seen only a few times. The chain uses TRBV7-2 and TRBJ1-2; 9 positions match TRBD1. The CDR3 contains 16 residues. CDR1 SGHTA and CDR2 FQGNSA come from the germline V gene. V was pared by 4 bases and J by 2 bases, with 8 bases of the junction left unmatched. CDR3 coding DNA: TGTGCCAGCAGCTCATCCGGGACAGGGAGGAACTATGGCTACACCTTC. Amino acid sequence: CASSSSGTGRNYGYTF.

V gene TRBV7-9 combines with J gene TRBJ2-2; tentative D call: TRBD1 (5 bases). Trimming took 1 base from V and 6 from J, leaving 9 bases between them. CDR3 length equals 14 residues. Germline V lookup: CDR1 SEHNR, CDR2 FQNEAQ (reference sequence). This CDR3 reads CASSLVQVSGELFF. CDR3 DNA sequence: TGTGCCAGCAGCTTAGTACAGGTCTCCGGGGAGCTGTTTTTT.

The chain employs TRBV9 and TRBJ2-3; 9 bases line up with TRBD2. The germline gives CDR1 SGDLS, CDR2 YYNGEE. The CDR3 has 17 residues. The J segment lost 2 bases and the V segment lost 4 bases, leaving 11 bases of the junction unmatched. The CDR3 nucleotides read TGTGCCAGCAGCCCCACCTCGGCTAGCGGGACCACAGATACGCAGTATTTT. Residues: CASSPTSASGTTDTQYF. The whole variable domain, remainder taken from reference TRBV9 and TRBJ2-3, is DSGVTQTPKHLITATGQRVTLRCSPRSGDLSVYWYQQSLDQGLQFLIQYYNGEERAKGNILERFSAQQFPDLHSELNLSSLELGDSALYFCASSPTSASGTTDTQYFGPGTRLTVL.

The chain joins TRBV7-9 to TRBJ1-5, with a tentative D call TRBD1 (6 bases). The CDR3 length is 13 residues. Germline V gives CDR1 SEHNR, CDR2 FQNEAQ (reference sequence). The V end was cut by 5 bases, the J end by 4 bases, with 9 bases between. The CDR3 loop is CASSRTANQPQHF. In DNA, the CDR3 is TGTGCCAGCAGCCGGACAGCTAATCAGCCCCAGCATTTT.

The V gene is TRBV20-1, the J gene TRBJ2-1; 9 bases agree with TRBD1. The CDR3 is 15 amino acids. Germline assignment: CDR1 DFQATT and CDR2 SNEGSKA (reference sequence). V lost 6 bases to trimming and J lost 9 bases; unmatched junction nucleotides: 15. The CDR3: CSAETPGQGTVEQFF. The CDR3 DNA is TGCAGTGCCGAAACCCCGGGACAGGGAACCGTTGAGCAGTTCTTC.

This clonotype showed up just a few times. The V gene is TRBV5-1, the J gene TRBJ1-2, with D perhaps TRBD1 (6 bases). This CDR3 region has 15 residues. Germline CDR1 and CDR2: SGHRS and YFSETQ. Trimming cost V 0 bases and J 2 bases, with 11 bases left between them. The CDR3 region is CASSLDLGANYGYTF. For the CDR3, the DNA is TGCGCCAGCAGCTTGGATCTGGGGGCGAACTATGGCTACACCTTC. Supplemented by reference TRBV5-1 and TRBJ1-2, the full variable domain reads KAGVTQTPRYLIKTRGQQVTLSCSPISGHRSVSWYQQTPGQGLQFLFEYFSETQRNKGNFPGRFSGRQFSNSRSEMNVSTLELGDSALYLCASSLDLGANYGYTFGSGTRLTVV.

This clonotype was seen only a few times. V gene TRBV5-1 combines with J gene TRBJ2-7, with D maybe TRBD2 (6 bases). CDR3 size: 14 residues. CDR1 is SGHRS, CDR2 YFSETQ, per germline. Trimming removed 3 bases from V and 2 bases from J, with 12 bases in between. The CDR3 DNA reads TGCGCCAGCAGCTGGGGGGATTTGGCCTACGAGCAGTACTTC. Protein: CASSWGDLAYEQYF. The full variable domain, completed using reference TRBV5-1 and TRBJ2-7, is KAGVTQTPRYLIKTRGQQVTLSCSPISGHRSVSWYQQTPGQGLQFLFEYFSETQRNKGNFPGRFSGRQFSNSRSEMNVSTLELGDSALYLCASSWGDLAYEQYFGPGTRLTVT.

The CDR3, as DNA: TGTGCCAGCAGCCAAGCCGCCAACGGGGGATTCACAGATACGCAGTATTTT. It codes for CASSQAANGGFTDTQYF. This chain uses TRBV14 with TRBJ2-3; weak D call: TRBD2 (6 bases). V shed 1 base and J shed 2 bases, with 16 bases lying between them. The CDR3 length is 17 residues. Germline values: CDR1 SGHDN, CDR2 FVKESK.

This rearrangement joins TRBV9 to TRBJ1-4, with D tentatively TRBD1 (5 bases). The CDR3 is 15 amino acids. Looked up from germline, CDR1 is SGDLS and CDR2 is YYNGEE. The V end was cut by 4 bases, the J end by 0 bases, with 10 bases between. CDR3 residues: CASSPGGATNEKLFF. The CDR3 nucleotides are TGTGCCAGCAGCCCTGGAGGGGCAACTAATGAAAAACTGTTTTTT. Filled out from reference TRBV9 and TRBJ1-4, the complete variable domain reads DSGVTQTPKHLITATGQRVTLRCSPRSGDLSVYWYQQSLDQGLQFLIQYYNGEERAKGNILERFSAQQFPDLHSELNLSSLELGDSALYFCASSPGGATNEKLFFGSGTQLSVL.

The chain couples TRBV6-1 to TRBJ1-3; D is unclear. CDR3 size: 14 residues. Germline loops: CDR1 MNHNS, CDR2 SASEGT. Trimming took off 6 bases at V and 5 bases at J, with 14 bases between the two ends. The CDR3 DNA sequence: TGTGCCAGCAGGGCGTTGTGGTCGAGAAACACCATATATTTT. This gives the protein CASRALWSRNTIYF.

This clonotype was observed a few times. The chain carries TRBV12-3 or TRBV12-4 and TRBJ1-5; TRBD1 might be the D (5 bases). V was cut by 3 bases and J by 3 bases, with 12 bases left in between. The CDR3 has 15 residues. CDR3 nucleotides: TGTGCCAGCAGTTTCTCCGGGGGAAACAATCAGCCCCAGCATTTT. This gives the protein CASSFSGGNNQPQHF.

A few counts support this clonotype. The V gene is TRBV19, the J gene TRBJ2-1; TRBD2 agrees at 7 bases. Losses at the gene ends were 7 bases for V and 1 base for J; bases not matched to a gene: 1. Germline V gene data show CDR1 as LNHDA and CDR2 as SQIVND (reference sequence). The CDR3 contains 13 residues. The DNA of the CDR3 is TGTGCCAGTATGCGGGAGTCCTACAATGAGCAGTTCTTC. This translates into CASMRESYNEQFF.

This chain uses TRBV20-1 with TRBJ2-2; 12 nucleotides match TRBD2. The J segment lost 4 bases and the V segment lost 0 bases, leaving 6 bases of the junction unmatched. In germline, CDR1 is DFQATT, CDR2 SNEGSKA (reference sequence). CDR3 size: 17 residues. As DNA, the CDR3 is TGCAGTGCTAGAGATTTCGGACTAGCGGGGCTCACCGGGGAGCTGTTTTTT. It codes for CSARDFGLAGLTGELFF.

CDR3 amino acids: CASRPSASGDYQETQYF. The CDR3 DNA sequence: TGTGCCAGCAGACCCTCCGCTAGCGGGGATTACCAAGAGACCCAGTACTTC. The chain joins TRBV12-3 or TRBV12-4 to TRBJ2-5, with 9 bases fitting TRBD2. V lost 6 bases and J lost 0; bases outside the gene matches: 11. The CDR3 consists of 17 residues.

This clonotype was seen only a few times. The V call is TRBV5-1, the J call TRBJ2-7; D unresolved. The CDR3 extends over 15 amino acids. The V and J ends lost 4 bases and 1 base respectively, with 15 bases between them. The germline CDR1 and CDR2 sequences are SGHRS and YFSETQ. CDR3 sequence: CASSPEARPSYEQYF. CDR3 nucleotides: TGCGCCAGCAGCCCCGAAGCTCGACCTTCCTACGAGCAGTACTTC. Based on the CDR3 plus reference TRBV5-1 and TRBJ2-7, the full variable domain is KAGVTQTPRYLIKTRGQQVTLSCSPISGHRSVSWYQQTPGQGLQFLFEYFSETQRNKGNFPGRFSGRQFSNSRSEMNVSTLELGDSALYLCASSPEARPSYEQYFGPGTRLTVT.

This chain links TRBV12-3 or TRBV12-4 with TRBJ2-1; TRBD2 aligns across 8 bases. This CDR3 contains 15 residues. The junction had 7 bases not matched to a gene; V was cut back by 2 bases and J by 7 bases. The CDR3 nucleotides read TGTGCCAGCAGTTTAACAAGCGGGAGTATGAATGAGCAGTTCTTC. It encodes CASSLTSGSMNEQFF.

The chain combines TRBV5-1 with TRBJ1-2; perhaps TRBD1 as D (5 bases). Germline V CDR1 and CDR2: SGHRS, YFSETQ. The CDR3 runs 14 residues. V lost 5 bases to trimming and J lost 0 bases, with 11 bases between them. CDR3 sequence reads: CASRLGPTNYGYTF. In DNA form, the CDR3 reads TGCGCCAGCAGGCTGGGACCAACTAACTATGGCTACACCTTC.

Only a few counts were recorded for this clonotype. This chain uses TRBV10-3 with TRBJ2-1, with D perhaps TRBD2 (5 bases). The V end was cut by 5 bases, the J end by 3 bases, with 8 bases between. Germline-derived CDR1 and CDR2 are ENHRY and SYGVKD. This CDR3 comprises 13 residues. As DNA, the CDR3 is TGTGCCATCAGTCCCCGGGGCTACAATGAGCAGTTCTTC. The encoded protein is CAISPRGYNEQFF.

The chain uses TRBV20-1 and TRBJ2-5, with TRBD2 identical over 7 bases. Germline assignment: CDR1 DFQATT and CDR2 SNEGSKA (reference sequence). The CDR3 contains 14 residues. Trimming at V came to 5 bases and at J to 4 bases, leaving 10 bases not matched to a gene. CDR3 sequence: CSAGPHQRGETQYF. The CDR3 DNA sequence: TGCAGTGCTGGCCCCCATCAGCGGGGAGAGACCCAGTACTTC.

V is TRBV7-2 and J is TRBJ1-5; the D gene is possibly TRBD1 (5 bases). Trimming took off 5 bases at V and 0 bases at J, with 14 bases between the two ends. Germline V CDR1 and CDR2: SGHTA, FQGNSA. This CDR3 region has 16 residues. The CDR3 region is CASSPVGGGSNQPQHF. DNA of the CDR3: TGTGCCAGCAGCCCCGTGGGGGGGGGTAGCAATCAGCCCCAGCATTTT.